This record concerns one TCR beta chain sequence. The antigen is not known. Frozen PBMC stocks contributed 2 to 2.5 micrograms of genomic DNA to the TCR beta libraries. The data were taken from a study of cytotoxic CD8 clonotypes in ibrutinib-treated CLL. Study overall: Response samples were obtained once patients had received a median about 12 months of treatment, range 6 to 36.

The targeted sequencing depth was 1 in 200,000 to 1 in 1 million T cells. This table comes from immunoSEQ multiplex PCR, and its TCRdb copy is limited to in-frame clones, with some not included. The sample has some 130,000 clones; around 85% are singletons. Germline values: CDR1 SGHRS, CDR2 YFSETQ. V dropped 0 bases and J dropped 7; count of bases not matched to a gene: 5. The CDR3 is made up of 14 amino acids. Whole-study findings and limits: Under therapy, public clonotypes either contracted or stayed stable, and they were uncommon.

The clonotype originates from a human donor with chronic lymphocytic leukemia. J is TRBJ2-3 and V is TRBV5-1; 7 nucleotides agree with TRBD2. The starting material was PBMCs, obtained after 24 months of ibrutinib treatment. The DNA of the CDR3 is TGCGCCAGCAGCTTGGCGGCGCGGGAGTATACGCAGTATTTT. This codes for CASSLAAREYTQYF. Drawing the rest from reference TRBV5-1 and TRBJ2-3, the complete variable domain is KAGVTQTPRYLIKTRGQQVTLSCSPISGHRSVSWYQQTPGQGLQFLFEYFSETQRNKGNFPGRFSGRQFSNSRSEMNVSTLELGDSALYLCASSLAAREYTQYFGPGTRLTVL.